What follows are 15 T cell receptor beta chains derived from one specimen sequenced in a study of T cell repertoires in cytomegalovirus infection (dated by TCRdb to about 2019). No cognate antigen is known for these TCRs. Taken with the paper, the label for treatment or condition translates to: in vitro stimulation with specific CMV peptide epitopes to enrich CMV-specific T cells. The listed sequencing device is Illumina HiSeq 1500. The public reads were reanalyzed by TCRdb: fastp trimming at Q25, MiXCR alignment, in-frame beta chains only. For every CDR3 protein sequence, its rows merge into one entry that carries the most common genes and DNA. Here the sample has 75,000 to 95,000 distinct CDR3 sequences; roughly half occur a single time. The ten largest clones represent approximately 93% of the sample. The specimen comprised CD8+ T cells from cultured PBMCs, sampled from culture after CMV antigen stimulation. All receptors come from a human donor in good health (CMV status not recorded). Some clones in this sample may be carry-over from other donors' samples.

The CDR3 loop is CASSYYTYEQYF. Here the CDR3 DNA reads TGTGCCAGCAGCTATTATACCTACGAGCAGTACTTC. J is TRBJ2-7 and V is TRBV7-2, with D unclear. From germline, CDR1 is SGHTA and CDR2 FQGNSA. Trimming stripped 4 bases from V and 2 bases from J, with 6 bases between. The CDR3 extends over 12 amino acids.

CDR3 nucleotides: TGCGCCAGCAGCAACCTACAGGGTTGGGGCGAGCAGTACTTC. Encoded protein: CASSNLQGWGEQYF. This chain connects TRBV4-1 to TRBJ2-7; weak D call: TRBD1 (6 bases). CDR1 is MGHRA and CDR2 is YSYEKL in the germline V gene. CDR3 length: 14 amino acids. V dropped 5 bases and J dropped 6 bases, with 17 bases sitting between them.

This clonotype was detected ten times or more. The chain couples TRBV27 to TRBJ1-2, with TRBD1 matching over 7 bases. Germline V gene sequence: CDR1 MNHEY, CDR2 SMNVEV (reference sequence). The CDR3 runs to 13 residues. The V gene end was trimmed by 2 bases and the J gene end by 6 bases; junction bases not matched to a gene: 3. The CDR3 DNA is TGTGCCAGCAGTTTAGACAGGGCCAATGGCTACACCTTC. Amino acids: CASSLDRANGYTF.

The sample holds many counts of this clonotype. This chain joins TRBV3-1 and TRBJ1-1; no firm D call. V was shortened by 4 bases and J by 5 bases, with 11 bases between the two germline ends. Germline assignment: CDR1 LGHDT and CDR2 YNNKEL (reference sequence). The CDR3 has 13 residues. As DNA, the CDR3 is TGTGCCAGCAGCCTGAGTATGGGTACTGAAGCTTTCTTT. It codes for CASSLSMGTEAFF.

The chain combines TRBV4-1 with TRBJ1-4; unclear D gene. The CDR3 is 12 amino acids. The V and J ends lost 0 bases and 6 bases respectively, with 2 bases between them. Germline CDR1 reads MGHRA; CDR2 reads YSYEKL. The CDR3, as DNA: TGCGCCAGCAGCCAAGACGATGAAAAACTGTTTTTT. Its protein product is CASSQDDEKLFF.

This chain joins TRBV10-3 and TRBJ2-1, with TRBD2 matching 13 bases. The CDR3 has 15 amino acids. Germline CDR1 is ENHRY and CDR2 is SYGVKD. J gave up 7 bases and V 5 bases, and 5 bases lay outside the gene matches. CDR3 sequence (DNA): TGTGCCATCAGTTCCGGGACTAGCGGGACGAATGAGCAGTTCTTC. It encodes CAISSGTSGTNEQFF.

The V call is TRBV7-9, the J call TRBJ1-2, with a tentative D call TRBD1 (6 bases). V was clipped by 4 bases and J by 2 bases, with 11 bases between them. The CDR3 length is 14 residues. Looked up from germline, CDR1 is SEHNR and CDR2 is FQNEAQ (reference sequence). The CDR3 loop reads CASSSQGKNYGYTF. The CDR3 DNA reads TGTGCCAGCAGCTCCCAGGGGAAGAACTATGGCTACACCTTC.

This clonotype was counted between two and nine times. The rearrangement links TRBV24-1 to TRBJ2-1, with TRBD1 identical over 9 bases. The CDR3 is 14 amino acids. Germline CDR1 KGHDR, CDR2 SFDVKD. V gave up 7 bases and J gave up 10 bases; unmatched junction bases: 10. Here the CDR3 DNA reads TGTGCCACCAGATCAAGGACAGGGGAGAGCGAGCAGTTCTTC. Translated, it gives CATRSRTGESEQFF.

This clonotype was picked up a small number of times. The rearrangement joins TRBV7-3 to TRBJ1-1, with a possible D match to TRBD1 (5 bases). Germline CDR1 SGHTA, CDR2 FQGTGA. This CDR3 has 16 amino acids. The germline V and J ends were trimmed by 2 bases and 0 bases, with 13 bases remaining between them. CDR3 sequence (DNA): TGTGCCAGCAGCTTATCGGCAGGGCCAATGAACACTGAAGCTTTCTTT. Its translation: CASSLSAGPMNTEAFF.

Regarding this clonotype: At one end the junction does not follow the germline gene, possibly because of a read error. The rearrangement links TRBV10-3 to TRBJ2-7, with 9 bases matching TRBD1. The CDR3 covers 17 residues. CDR1 and CDR2 from the germline V gene are ENHRY and SYGVKD. CDR3 amino acids: CVISPSPGTGSSYEQYF. The CDR3 DNA sequence: TGTGTCATCAGCCCCTCTCCCGGGACAGGGTCCTCCTACGAGCAGTACTTC.

The rearrangement links TRBV12-3 or TRBV12-4 to TRBJ2-2, with 9 bases that match TRBD2. Trimming removed 3 bases from V and 4 bases from J; junction bases left unmatched: 9. This CDR3 is built from 17 residues. DNA of the CDR3: TGTGCCAGCAGTTTGGCTAGCGGGGAGGGAGGCACCGGGGAGCTGTTTTTT. It translates to CASSLASGEGGTGELFF.

The chain joins TRBV28 to TRBJ2-1, with 9 bases lining up with TRBD2. This CDR3 is built from 16 residues. Germline CDR1 MDHEN, CDR2 SYDVKM. The V segment lost 2 bases and the J segment 4 bases; nucleotides outside the gene matches: 6. The CDR3 DNA is TGTGCCAGCAGTTTAACAACTAGCGGGTATTACAATGAGCAGTTCTTC. It is translated as CASSLTTSGYYNEQFF.

The rearrangement uses TRBV12-3 or TRBV12-4 and TRBJ2-3; TRBD2 matches 10 bases. The CDR3 consists of 17 residues. V shed 5 bases and J 5 bases; nucleotides not matched to a gene: 13. CDR3 protein: CASSQKTSGETIDTQYF. CDR3 coding DNA: TGTGCCAGCAGTCAAAAAACTAGCGGGGAAACGATAGATACGCAGTATTTT.

There are a few counts of this clonotype. V and J are TRBV12-3 or TRBV12-4 and TRBJ2-3, with D uncertain. This CDR3 comprises 12 residues. Trimming stripped 0 bases from V and 4 bases from J, with 2 bases between. Here the CDR3 reads CASSLASDTQYF. The CDR3 bases are TGTGCCAGCAGTTTAGCGTCAGATACGCAGTATTTT.

This clonotype was recorded a few times. This chain joins TRBV27 and TRBJ2-5, with D uncertain. The CDR3 is 14 residues long. The germline gives CDR1 MNHEY, CDR2 SMNVEV (reference sequence). The V end was cut by 4 bases, the J end by 4 bases, with 13 bases between. The CDR3 nucleotides read TGTGCCAGCAGTTCCCCCACAAGAGGAGAGACCCAGTACTTC. Amino acids: CASSSPTRGETQYF.